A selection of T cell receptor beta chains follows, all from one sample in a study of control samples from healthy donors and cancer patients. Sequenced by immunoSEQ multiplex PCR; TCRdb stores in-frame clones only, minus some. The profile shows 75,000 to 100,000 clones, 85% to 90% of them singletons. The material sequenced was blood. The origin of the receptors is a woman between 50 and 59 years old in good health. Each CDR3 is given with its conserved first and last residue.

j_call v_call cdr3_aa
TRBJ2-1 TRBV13 CASSFGRDNEQFF
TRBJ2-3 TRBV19 CASSRNRDTQYF
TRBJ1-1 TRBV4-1 CASSQDLAVGTEAFF
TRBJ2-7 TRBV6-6 CASVQGQGTIYEQYF
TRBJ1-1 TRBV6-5 CASSYAKMNTEAFF
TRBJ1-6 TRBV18 CASSTDVNSYNSPLHF
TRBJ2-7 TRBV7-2 CASSSALLAGGEEQYF
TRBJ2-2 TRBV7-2 CASSPRLPNTGELFF
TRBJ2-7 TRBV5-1 CASSLGEGRHEQYF
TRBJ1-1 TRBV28 CASSFGDRGPEAFF
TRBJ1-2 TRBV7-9 CASSFTGGSGYTF
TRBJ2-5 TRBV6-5 CASSSNRGGETQYF
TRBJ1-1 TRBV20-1 CSAHKDRGTFF
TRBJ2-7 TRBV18 CASSPQASGTEYEQYF
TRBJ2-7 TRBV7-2 CASSPSHTGPYEQYF
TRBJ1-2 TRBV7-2 CASSSNGGRGYGYTF
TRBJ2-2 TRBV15 CATSREVTGELFF
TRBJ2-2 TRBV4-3 CASSQGSAGVGTGELFF
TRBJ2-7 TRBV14 CASSRSEGFQYEQYF
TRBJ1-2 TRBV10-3 CAISWDRANNYGYTF
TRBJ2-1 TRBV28 CASSLGLFGEEGYNEQFF
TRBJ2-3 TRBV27 CASVPLGLVRTDTQYF
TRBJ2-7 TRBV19 CASSTPGQGRYEQYF
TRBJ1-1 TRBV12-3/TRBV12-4 CASSLTRNTEAFF
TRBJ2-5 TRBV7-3 CASSNGLAGGQETQYF
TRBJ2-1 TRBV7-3 CASSSHSGRAYNEQFF
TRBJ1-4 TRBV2 CASLVGGGNEKLFF
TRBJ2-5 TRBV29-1 CSVVEGTPQETQYF
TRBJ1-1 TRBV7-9 CASSRGDSNTEAFF
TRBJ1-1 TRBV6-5 CASSYPGHGAFF
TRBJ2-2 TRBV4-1 CASSQKTSENTGELFF
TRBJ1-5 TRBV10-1 CASSERTGGNSQPQHF
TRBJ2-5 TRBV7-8 CASSRERETQYF
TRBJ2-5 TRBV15 CATSRRTGGNQETQYF
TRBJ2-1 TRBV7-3 CASSLMVGREQFF
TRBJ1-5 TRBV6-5 CASRTGSNQPQHF
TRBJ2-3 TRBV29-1 CSVEDPLAGSVDTQYF
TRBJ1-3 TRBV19 CASSIGRASGNTIYF
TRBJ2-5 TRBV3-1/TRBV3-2 CASTLTVAEETQYF
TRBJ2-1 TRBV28 CASSRQGAREQFF
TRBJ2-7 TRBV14 CASSQDLRRGLFEQYF
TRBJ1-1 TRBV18 CASSLDGGGGTEAFF
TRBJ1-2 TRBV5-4 CASSLDFTGNGYTF
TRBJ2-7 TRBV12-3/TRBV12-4 CASRFGRNYEQYF
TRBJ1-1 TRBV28 CASSSPIMDTEAFF
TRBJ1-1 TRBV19 CASSIRHQNTEAFF
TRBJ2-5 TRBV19 CASSIRAGGGETQYF
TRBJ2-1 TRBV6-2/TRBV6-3 CASSSLNVGYNEQFF
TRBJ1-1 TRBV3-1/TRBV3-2 CASSESGVLNTEAFF
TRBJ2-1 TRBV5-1 CASSLVAGGGNEQFF
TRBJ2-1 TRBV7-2 CASSQGLAGDKSEQFF